A selection of T cell receptor beta chains follows, all from one sample in a study of cytomegalovirus exposure and HLA in healthy donors. This table comes from immunoSEQ multiplex PCR, and its TCRdb copy is limited to in-frame clones, with some not included. The profile covers some 150,000 clones, with around 80% appearing a single time and approximately 2.2% taken by the ten largest. Sequencing was carried out using PBMCs. These receptors came from a woman aged 50 to 60 in good health and CMV-seronegative. Each CDR3 is given without its conserved first and last residue. D genes are given only for firm matches.

TRBD2 | TRBV2 | ASSEFLAGNEQF
TRBD1 | TRBV6-6 | ASTTGQGRSAF
TRBD1 | TRBV27 | ASSANRGQDEQY
TRBD1 | TRBV7-6 | ASSLNPVGGQMNSPLH
NA | TRBV2 | ASSITRTDTQY
NA | TRBV28 | ASRPGQPASQPQH
NA | TRBV6-5 | ASSYSTVSSGNTIY
TRBD2 | TRBV18 | ASSPSGLAGHTGELF
TRBD2 | TRBV29-1 | SVTSGSRMETQY
TRBD2 | TRBV6-5 | ASSPTSGSGETQY
TRBD1 | TRBV28 | ASSRTGTGREKLF
TRBD2 | TRBV6-6 | ASSLAGGDTQY
NA | TRBV4-3 | ASSTEREKLF
TRBD1 | TRBV10-1 | ASSESGGQGATNEKLF